This T cell receptor (beta chain) was recovered during a study of shared clonotypes between healthy human individuals. Study in general: Each donor's CD4 naive and CD4 memory cells filled three plates apiece, CD8 naive two, and CD8 memory one.

The study drew all its donors from Caucasian adults living in Nashville, Tennessee. CDR1 MNHEY and CDR2 SMNVEV come from the germline V gene (reference sequence). V shed 5 bases and J 6 bases; nucleotides not matched to a gene: 7. This CDR3 comprises 14 residues. Clones were read by immunoSEQ multiplex PCR, and TCRdb kept only the in-frame ones, dropping some. This table holds hundreds of thousands of clones, roughly 70% found once. The clonotype comes from a woman aged 25 to 39 in good health. Sequencing input: memory CD4+ T cells sorted from blood. Subset indicated: CD45RA-negative fraction. The chain has TRBV27 and TRBJ2-7; 10 positions agree with TRBD2. CDR3 sequence (DNA): TGTGCCAGCAGTCCGAGCCTAGCGGGAGCCGAGCAGTACTTC. Its translation: CASSPSLAGAEQYF.